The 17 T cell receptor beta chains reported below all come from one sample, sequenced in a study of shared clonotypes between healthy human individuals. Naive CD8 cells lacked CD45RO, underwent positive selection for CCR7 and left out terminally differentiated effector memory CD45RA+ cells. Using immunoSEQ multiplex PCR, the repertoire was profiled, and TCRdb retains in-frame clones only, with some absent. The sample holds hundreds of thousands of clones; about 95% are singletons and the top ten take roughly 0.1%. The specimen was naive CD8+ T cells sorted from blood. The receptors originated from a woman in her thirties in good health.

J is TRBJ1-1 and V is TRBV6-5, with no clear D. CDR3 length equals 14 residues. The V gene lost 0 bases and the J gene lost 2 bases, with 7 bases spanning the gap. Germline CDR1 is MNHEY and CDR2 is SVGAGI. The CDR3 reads CASSYSRSNTEAFF. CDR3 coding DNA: TGTGCCAGCAGTTACTCCAGGAGTAACACTGAAGCTTTCTTT.

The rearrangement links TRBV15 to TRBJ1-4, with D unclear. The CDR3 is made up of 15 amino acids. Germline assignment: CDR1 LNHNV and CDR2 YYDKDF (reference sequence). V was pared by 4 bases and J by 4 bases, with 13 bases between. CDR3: CATSTARRSNEKLFF. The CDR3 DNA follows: TGTGCCACCAGCACCGCACGACGGAGTAATGAAAAACTGTTTTTT.

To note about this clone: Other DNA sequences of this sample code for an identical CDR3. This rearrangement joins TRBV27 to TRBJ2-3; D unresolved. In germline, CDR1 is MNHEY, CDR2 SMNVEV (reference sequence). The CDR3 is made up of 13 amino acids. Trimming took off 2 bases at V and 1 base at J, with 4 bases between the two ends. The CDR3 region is CASSLAGTDTQYF. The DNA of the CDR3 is TGTGCCAGCAGTTTAGCGGGCACAGATACGCAGTATTTT.

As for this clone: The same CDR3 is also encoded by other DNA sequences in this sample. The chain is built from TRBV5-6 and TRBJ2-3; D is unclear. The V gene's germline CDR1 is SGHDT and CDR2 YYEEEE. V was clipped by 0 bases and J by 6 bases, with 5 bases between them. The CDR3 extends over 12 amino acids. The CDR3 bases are TGTGCCAGCAGCTTGGCTGGGGATACGCAGTATTTT. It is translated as CASSLAGDTQYF.

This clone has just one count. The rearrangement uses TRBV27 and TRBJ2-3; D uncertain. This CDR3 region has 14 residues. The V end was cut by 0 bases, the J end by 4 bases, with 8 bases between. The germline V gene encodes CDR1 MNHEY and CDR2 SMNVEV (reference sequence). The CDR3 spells CASSLSRFADTQYF. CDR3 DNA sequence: TGTGCCAGCAGTTTATCTAGGTTCGCAGATACGCAGTATTTT.

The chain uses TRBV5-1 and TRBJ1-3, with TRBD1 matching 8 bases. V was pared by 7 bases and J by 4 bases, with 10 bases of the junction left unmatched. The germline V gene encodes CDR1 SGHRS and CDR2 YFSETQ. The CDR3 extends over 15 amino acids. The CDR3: CASRRDRTGGNTIYF. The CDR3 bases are TGCGCCAGCCGTAGGGACAGGACTGGCGGAAACACCATATATTTT. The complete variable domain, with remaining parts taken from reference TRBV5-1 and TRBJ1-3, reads KAGVTQTPRYLIKTRGQQVTLSCSPISGHRSVSWYQQTPGQGLQFLFEYFSETQRNKGNFPGRFSGRQFSNSRSEMNVSTLELGDSALYLCASRRDRTGGNTIYFGEGSWLTVV.

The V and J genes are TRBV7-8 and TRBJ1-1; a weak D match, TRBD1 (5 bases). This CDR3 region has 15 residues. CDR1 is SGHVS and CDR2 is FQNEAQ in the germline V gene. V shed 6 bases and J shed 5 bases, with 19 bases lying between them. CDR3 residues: CASRQRAGRDTEAFF. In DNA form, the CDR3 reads TGTGCCAGCAGACAACGGGCAGGGAGGGATACTGAAGCTTTCTTT.

The CDR3: CASSWTGVTEAFF. The CDR3 coding sequence is TGTGCCAGCAGTTGGACAGGGGTCACTGAAGCTTTCTTT. V and J are TRBV27 and TRBJ1-1, with 9 bases that match TRBD1. Germline values: CDR1 MNHEY, CDR2 SMNVEV (reference sequence). The CDR3 contains 13 residues. After removal of 4 bases from V and 4 bases from J, the junction contained 1 base not matched to a gene.

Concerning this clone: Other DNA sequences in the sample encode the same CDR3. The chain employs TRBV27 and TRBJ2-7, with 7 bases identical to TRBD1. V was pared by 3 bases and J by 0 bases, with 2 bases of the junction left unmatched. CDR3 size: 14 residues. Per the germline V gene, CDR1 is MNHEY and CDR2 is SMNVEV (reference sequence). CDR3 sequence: CASSLTGSSYEQYF. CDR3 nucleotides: TGTGCCAGCAGTTTGACAGGGAGCTCCTACGAGCAGTACTTC.

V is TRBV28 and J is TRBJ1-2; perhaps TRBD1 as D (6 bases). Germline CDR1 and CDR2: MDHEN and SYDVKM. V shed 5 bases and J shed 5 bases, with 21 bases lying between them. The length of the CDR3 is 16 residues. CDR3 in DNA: TGTGCCAGCAGTCCGAAGACAGGAGTGGCATGGTATGGCTACACCTTC. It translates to CASSPKTGVAWYGYTF.

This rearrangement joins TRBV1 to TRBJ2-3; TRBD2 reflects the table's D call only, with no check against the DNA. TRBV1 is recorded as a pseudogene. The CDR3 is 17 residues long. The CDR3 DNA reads TGCACCAGCAGCCAAGAGGAAGCGGGAGTGAGCACAGATACGCAGTATTTT. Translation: CTSSQEEAGVSTDTQYF.

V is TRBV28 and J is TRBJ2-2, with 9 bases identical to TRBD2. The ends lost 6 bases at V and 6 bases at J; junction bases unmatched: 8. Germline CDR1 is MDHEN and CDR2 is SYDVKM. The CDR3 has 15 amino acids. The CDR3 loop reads CASSLGTSSAGELFF. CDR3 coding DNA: TGTGCCAGCAGCCTCGGGACTAGCTCGGCCGGGGAGCTGTTTTTT.

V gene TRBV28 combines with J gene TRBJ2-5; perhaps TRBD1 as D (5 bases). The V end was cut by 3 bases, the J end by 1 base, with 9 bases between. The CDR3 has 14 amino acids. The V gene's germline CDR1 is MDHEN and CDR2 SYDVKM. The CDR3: CASSFFRGQETQYF. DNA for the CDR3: TGTGCCAGCAGTTTCTTTAGGGGCCAAGAGACCCAGTACTTC.

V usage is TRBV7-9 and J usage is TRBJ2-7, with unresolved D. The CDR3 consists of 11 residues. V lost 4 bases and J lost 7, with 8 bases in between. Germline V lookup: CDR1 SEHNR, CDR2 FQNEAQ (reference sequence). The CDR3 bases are TGTGCCAGCAGCTGGGTGGGGGAGCAGTACTTC. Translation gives CASSWVGEQYF.

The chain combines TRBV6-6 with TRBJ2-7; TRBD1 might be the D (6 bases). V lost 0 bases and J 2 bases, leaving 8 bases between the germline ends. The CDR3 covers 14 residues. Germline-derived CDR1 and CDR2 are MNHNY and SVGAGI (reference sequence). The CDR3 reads CASSYSWGPYEQYF. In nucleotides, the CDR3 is TGTGCCAGCAGTTACTCCTGGGGGCCCTACGAGCAGTACTTC.

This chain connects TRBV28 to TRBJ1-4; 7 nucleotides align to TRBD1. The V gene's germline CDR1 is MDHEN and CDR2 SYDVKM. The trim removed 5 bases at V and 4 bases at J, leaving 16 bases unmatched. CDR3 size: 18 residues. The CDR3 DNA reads TGTGCCAGCAGTCGGCCCCCCATCGGGACAGTCTTTAATGAAAAACTGTTTTTT. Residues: CASSRPPIGTVFNEKLFF.

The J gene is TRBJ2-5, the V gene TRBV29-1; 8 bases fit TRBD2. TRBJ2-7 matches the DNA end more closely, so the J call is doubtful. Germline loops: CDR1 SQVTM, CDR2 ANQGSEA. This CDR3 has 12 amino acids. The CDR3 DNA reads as TGCAGCGTTGGGGATAGCGGGAACGAGCAGTACTTC. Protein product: CSVGDSGNEQYF.